What follows are 26 T cell receptor beta chains derived from one specimen sequenced in a study of blood T cell repertoires in COVID-19. TCRdb's table, derived via immunoSEQ multiplex PCR, lists solely in-frame clones and lacks some. This table holds about 200,000 clones, 84% found once. Sequences were obtained from PBMCs or T cells enriched from blood (not recorded which). All receptors derive from a man in his forties or fifties who had recovered from COVID-19.

V usage is TRBV5-4 and J usage is TRBJ2-7; TRBD1 matches 8 bases. Germline CDR1 SGHNT, CDR2 YYREEE (reference sequence). The CDR3 has 17 residues. J gave up 6 bases and V 2 bases, and 16 bases lay outside the gene matches. The CDR3 DNA reads as TGTGCCAGCAGCTTTGGGGGACAGGTTGGGACCCTCCGCGAGCAGTACTTC. It encodes CASSFGGQVGTLREQYF.

The rearrangement uses TRBV18 and TRBJ2-2; D may be TRBD1 (6 bases). The CDR3 covers 16 residues. Germline lookup yields CDR1 KGHSH and CDR2 LQKENI. V lost 8 bases and J lost 0, with 16 bases in between. As DNA, the CDR3 is TGTGCCAGCCCACAAACCGGGACAACGAACACCGGGGAGCTGTTTTTT. This sequence encodes CASPQTGTTNTGELFF.

This chain connects TRBV6-2 or TRBV6-3 to TRBJ2-7, with TRBD1 as a possible D gene (5 bases). V gave up 0 bases and J gave up 0 bases, with 12 bases separating them. Germline assignment: CDR1 MNHEY and CDR2 SVGEGT. This CDR3 has 16 amino acids. CDR3 in amino acids: CASSYSKDKFSYEQYF. The CDR3 coding sequence is TGTGCCAGCAGTTACTCTAAGGACAAATTCTCCTACGAGCAGTACTTC.

This clone is a singleton in its sample. The chain couples TRBV7-8 to TRBJ1-2; D uncertain. Germline CDR1 reads SGHVS; CDR2 reads FQNEAQ. This CDR3 has 16 amino acids. Trimming shortened V by 4 bases and J by 1 base, and 16 bases separated the two germline ends. CDR3 protein: CASSSSRGSGNYGYTF. CDR3 DNA: TGTGCCAGCAGCTCGTCCAGAGGGTCGGGTAACTATGGCTACACCTTC.

In DNA form, the CDR3 reads TGTGCCAGCAGTTCCCCGTCAGGGGTCACTGAAGCTTTCTTT. Amino acid sequence: CASSSPSGVTEAFF. The chain carries TRBV28 and TRBJ1-1; TRBD1 might be the D (6 bases). Per the germline V gene, CDR1 is MDHEN and CDR2 is SYDVKM. The CDR3 length is 14 residues. V shed 4 bases and J shed 4 bases, with 13 bases lying between them.

The chain joins TRBV27 to TRBJ1-4; no clear D gene. The CDR3 runs 15 residues. Trimming pared 6 bases from V and 0 bases from J, leaving 11 bases between. The germline V gene has CDR1 MNHEY and CDR2 SMNVEV (reference sequence). CDR3 in amino acids: CASRSEGATNEKLFF. In DNA, the CDR3 is TGTGCCAGCAGAAGCGAGGGTGCAACTAATGAAAAACTGTTTTTT.

This sequence joins TRBV19 and TRBJ1-6; 9 bases fit TRBD1. The germline CDR1 and CDR2 sequences are LNHDA and SQIVND (reference sequence). This CDR3 has 16 residues. With 4 bases clipped from V and 10 bases from J, the junction kept 11 bases outside the gene matches. The CDR3 region is CASSKLPGQGGSPLHF. The DNA of the CDR3 is TGTGCCAGTAGTAAATTACCGGGACAGGGCGGGTCACCCCTCCACTTT.

The chain carries TRBV15 and TRBJ2-1, with a tentative D call TRBD2 (5 bases). Trimming left V 2 bases short and J 0 bases short, with 8 bases between. From germline, CDR1 is LNHNV and CDR2 YYDKDF (reference sequence). The CDR3 loop spans 15 amino acids. The CDR3 DNA reads as TGTGCCACCAGCAGAAGAGGGAGCTCCTACAATGAGCAGTTCTTC. This encodes CATSRRGSSYNEQFF.

This clone has just one count. The rearrangement joins TRBV5-4 to TRBJ2-7; no clear D. The CDR3 totals 12 residues. V gave up 4 bases and J gave up 7 bases, with 12 bases separating them. Germline assignment: CDR1 SGHNT and CDR2 YYREEE (reference sequence). CDR3 in amino acids: CASSSQLREQYF. The CDR3 coding sequence is TGTGCCAGCAGCAGCCAGTTGCGGGAGCAGTACTTC.

Remarks on this clone: The same CDR3 also results from other DNA sequences found in this sample. This chain links TRBV5-1 with TRBJ1-1; D uncertain. Germline V CDR1 and CDR2: SGHRS, YFSETQ. The CDR3 runs 13 residues. V was trimmed by 4 bases and J by 0 bases, leaving 7 bases between them. The CDR3 here is CASSLTLNTEAFF. The CDR3 DNA is TGCGCCAGCAGCCTTACTTTGAACACTGAAGCTTTCTTT. Full variable domain (outside the CDR3, taken from reference TRBV5-1 and TRBJ1-1): KAGVTQTPRYLIKTRGQQVTLSCSPISGHRSVSWYQQTPGQGLQFLFEYFSETQRNKGNFPGRFSGRQFSNSRSEMNVSTLELGDSALYLCASSLTLNTEAFFGQGTRLTVV.

The V and J genes are TRBV24-1 and TRBJ2-3; TRBD2 agrees at 7 bases. CDR3 length equals 14 residues. V trimming: 4 bases; J trimming: 5 bases; junction bases outside the gene matches: 5. Per germline, CDR1 KGHDR and CDR2 SFDVKD. The CDR3 DNA reads as TGTGCCACCAGTGAGGGGAGGGAGGTAGATACGCAGTATTTT. This translates into CATSEGREVDTQYF.

The chain couples TRBV2 to TRBJ2-2, with 9 bases that match TRBD1. The CDR3 has 14 residues. The V segment lost 10 bases and the J segment 1 base; nucleotides outside the gene matches: 4. Germline V gene sequence: CDR1 SNHLY, CDR2 FYNNEI. The DNA for the CDR3 is TGTGCCACAAGGGGACAGGGGAACACCGGGGAGCTGTTTTTT. Residues: CATRGQGNTGELFF. The whole variable domain, filled in from reference TRBV2 and TRBJ2-2, reads EPEVTQTPSHQVTQMGQEVILRCVPISNHLYFYWYRQILGQKVEFLVSFYNNEISEKSEIFDDQFSVERPDGSNFTLKIRSTKLEDSAMYFCATRGQGNTGELFFGEGSRLTVL.

The chain employs TRBV7-2 and TRBJ2-1; 7 nucleotides align to TRBD2. Germline assignment: CDR1 SGHTA and CDR2 FQGNSA. Trimming took 5 bases from V and 8 from J; bases not matched to a gene: 15. This CDR3 is 16 amino acids long. The DNA for the CDR3 is TGTGCCAGCAGCGGGGGGACTCGCGGGGGTATGCATGAGCAGTTCTTC. It yields the protein CASSGGTRGGMHEQFF.

As DNA, the CDR3 is TGTGCCACCAGTGTTGGTAGCCAAGAGACCCAGTACTTC. Translating it yields CATSVGSQETQYF. J is TRBJ2-5 and V is TRBV24-1, with D unresolved. The V end lost 5 bases, the J end lost 1 base, and 7 bases lay between the germline ends. CDR1 and CDR2 from the germline V gene are KGHDR and SFDVKD. This CDR3 has 13 residues.

Written as DNA, the CDR3 is TGTGCCTGGAGTGTACTGGGCAGGGGGCGAAGTACTGAAGCTTTCTTT. Residues: CAWSVLGRGRSTEAFF. The chain combines TRBV30 with TRBJ1-1; 8 bases align to TRBD1. This CDR3 has 16 residues. Germline CDR1 GTSNPN, CDR2 SVGIG (reference sequence). V dropped 0 bases and J dropped 5; count of bases not matched to a gene: 11.

CDR3 in amino acids: CASSQGDSSSYEQYF. DNA for the CDR3: TGCGCCAGCAGCCAAGGGGACAGCAGCTCCTACGAGCAGTACTTC. This chain joins TRBV4-1 and TRBJ2-7, with TRBD1 matching over 7 bases. The CDR3 spans 15 residues. Germline assignment: CDR1 MGHRA and CDR2 YSYEKL. The trim removed 1 base at V and 0 bases at J, leaving 3 bases unmatched.

CDR3 coding DNA: TGCGCCAGCGGCCGGGACAGGGCCATGGGGGGCTACACCTTC. It yields the protein CASGRDRAMGGYTF. The chain combines TRBV5-1 with TRBJ1-2; 9 nucleotides match TRBD1. The ends lost 7 bases at V and 8 bases at J; junction bases unmatched: 12. The CDR3 runs to 14 residues. Germline CDR1 and CDR2: SGHRS and YFSETQ.

CDR3 in DNA: TGCGCCAGCATTACAACAGACAGGGGGGGAAACACCATATATTTT. Protein product: CASITTDRGGNTIYF. V gene TRBV5-1 combines with J gene TRBJ1-3; 9 bases align to TRBD1. Germline V gene data show CDR1 as SGHRS and CDR2 as YFSETQ. The CDR3 length is 15 residues. J gave up 4 bases and V 6 bases, and 8 bases lay outside the gene matches.

The chain joins TRBV15 to TRBJ1-1; 10 nucleotides match TRBD1. Unmatched junction bases numbered 6, after V lost 5 bases and J lost 0 bases. Germline CDR1 is LNHNV and CDR2 is YYDKDF (reference sequence). There are 16 residues in the CDR3. In DNA, the CDR3 is TGTGCCACCAGCGGGGGACAGGGGATTATGAACACTGAAGCTTTCTTT. The encoded protein is CATSGGQGIMNTEAFF.

The chain links TRBV6-6 to TRBJ1-2; 7 nucleotides agree with TRBD1. The V and J ends lost 6 bases and 8 bases, in that order; junction bases with no gene match: 15. The V gene's germline CDR1 is MNHNY and CDR2 SVGAGI (reference sequence). There are 15 residues in the CDR3. CDR3 sequence: CASSIPTGIVRGYTF. The CDR3 nucleotides are TGTGCCAGCAGCATACCGACAGGGATAGTGCGGGGCTACACCTTC.

This chain connects TRBV7-9 to TRBJ1-1; 10 nucleotides align to TRBD1. J lost 4 bases, V lost 5 bases, and 7 bases had no gene match. Germline CDR1 is SEHNR and CDR2 is FQNEAQ (reference sequence). CDR3 size: 15 residues. CDR3 protein: CASSPGQGGVTEAFF. The CDR3 DNA reads TGTGCCAGCAGCCCCGGACAGGGGGGAGTCACTGAAGCTTTCTTT.

Comment on this clone: Compared with germline, one end of the junction differs, possibly owing to a read error. The rearrangement uses TRBV12-3 or TRBV12-4 and TRBJ2-3, with 10 bases that match TRBD1. There are 13 residues in the CDR3. The CDR3 reads CASSSDLGQGVGF. The CDR3 nucleotides read TGTGCCAGCAGTTCGGACCTCGGACAGGGGGTAGGTTTT.

This clone appeared a few times. This chain joins TRBV9 and TRBJ1-3; tentative D call: TRBD1 (6 bases). This CDR3 spans 17 amino acids. Germline V lookup: CDR1 SGDLS, CDR2 YYNGEE. V lost 2 bases, J lost 0 bases, and 15 bases lay in between. In DNA form, the CDR3 reads TGTGCCAGCAGCGTCTCGACAGGAATGAGCTCTGGAAACACCATATATTTT. As protein: CASSVSTGMSSGNTIYF.

J is TRBJ1-2 and V is TRBV9; no firm D call. This CDR3 has 15 residues. Germline V CDR1 and CDR2: SGDLS, YYNGEE. V was cut by 0 bases and J by 0 bases, with 9 bases left in between. CDR3 nucleotides: TGTGCCAGCAGCGTAGGGCATTCCACTAACTATGGCTACACCTTC. Its protein product is CASSVGHSTNYGYTF.

The V and J genes are TRBV30 and TRBJ1-2, with 7 bases lining up with TRBD1. The CDR3 extends over 12 amino acids. Germline V gene lookup returns CDR1 GTSNPN and CDR2 SVGIG (reference sequence). Germline trimming cut 2 bases from V and 10 bases from J; bases unmatched to any gene: 7. This CDR3 is CAWSTVTGDYTF. CDR3 DNA sequence: TGTGCCTGGAGTACGGTTACAGGGGACTACACCTTC.

J is TRBJ1-6 and V is TRBV6-1, with D unresolved. The CDR3 spans 16 residues. Per the germline V gene, CDR1 is MNHNS and CDR2 is SASEGT. V lost 2 bases, J lost 7 bases, and 15 bases lay in between. The CDR3 DNA reads as TGTGCCAGCAGTGAATATTCGGGGTTCGCGAATTCACCCCTCCACTTT. Protein: CASSEYSGFANSPLHF.